A selection of T cell receptor beta chains follows, all from one sample in a study of naive and memory T cell subsets. TCRdb independently ran MiXCR on the UMI-ligation and nested PCR reads; one entry per CDR3 protein. The table shows about 90,000 distinct CDR3 sequences, with around 10% occurring only once. What was sequenced was naive CD4+ T cells from blood. The receptors stem from a human donor in good health. Both conserved end residues are part of each CDR3. The D gene is left open where the match is weak. Some rows have no size entry. The others give once, few or many, or a class for an expanded clone.

j_call cdr3_length v_call clone_size d_call cdr3_aa cdr3_nt
TRBJ2-1 14 TRBV6-2/TRBV6-3 few . CASTYLSSYNEQFF TGTGCCAGCACTTACTTAAGCTCCTACAATGAGCAGTTCTTC
TRBJ2-6 19 TRBV12-3/TRBV12-4 few TRBD2 CASSFRAPGRDSGANVLTF TGTGCCAGCAGTTTCAGGGCCCCCGGGAGGGACTCTGGGGCCAACGTCCTGACTTTC
TRBJ2-2 14 TRBV12-3/TRBV12-4 many . CASSLPRNTGELFF TGTGCCAGCAGTTTACCCAGAAACACCGGGGAGCTGTTTTTT
TRBJ2-3 16 TRBV20-1 many TRBD2 CSARSRERGGRDTQYF TGCAGTGCTAGATCTAGGGAGCGGGGGGGCCGCGATACGCAGTATTTT
TRBJ2-7 15 TRBV11-1 many . CASSLAGPPGLEQYF TGTGCCAGCAGCTTAGCCGGACCCCCGGGACTCGAGCAGTACTTC
TRBJ1-5 16 TRBV19 few . CASSMDPTGINQPQHF TGTGCCAGTAGTATGGACCCTACAGGGATTAATCAGCCCCAGCATTTT
TRBJ2-1 16 TRBV19 . TRBD1 CASNLRGQGYYNEQFF TGTGCCAGTAACCTCCGGGGACAGGGGTACTACAATGAGCAGTTCTTC
TRBJ2-5 16 TRBV6-2/TRBV6-3 few TRBD2 CASRRRLAGDQETQYF TGTGCCAGCAGGCGTCGACTAGCGGGGGACCAAGAGACCCAGTACTTC
TRBJ2-1 13 TRBV20-1 . TRBD2 CSARTSGVNEQFF TGCAGTGCGAGGACTAGCGGGGTCAATGAGCAGTTCTTC
TRBJ2-3 13 TRBV20-1 few . CSARAAATDTQYF TGCAGTGCTAGGGCAGCAGCCACAGATACGCAGTATTTT
TRBJ1-6 14 TRBV21-1 few . CASSKRGTSSPLHF TGTGCCAGCAGCAAACGAGGGACGTCTTCACCCCTCCACTTT